Shown below are 28 T cell receptor beta chains from a single sample sequenced in a study of T cell clones after liver transplantation. Profiled with immunoSEQ multiplex PCR; TCRdb holds only in-frame clones, not every one. Here the sample spans around 110,000 clones, just over 90% being singletons. This specimen was CD4+ T cells from blood, taken 12 months after liver transplant. The receptors come from a human patient who received a liver transplant. Some T cells may trace back to the graft donor.

The CDR3 DNA reads TGTGCCAGCAGCCTCAGACAGGGTAGGGAGACCCAGTACTTC. Amino acids: CASSLRQGRETQYF. V is TRBV11-2 and J is TRBJ2-5; 7 nucleotides line up with TRBD1. CDR1 and CDR2 (germline): SGHAT, FQNNGV. The ends lost 5 bases at V and 5 bases at J; junction bases unmatched: 8. This CDR3 has 14 residues.

The chain couples TRBV10-2 to TRBJ1-1; no firm D call. CDR1 and CDR2 from the germline V gene are WSHSY and SAAADI. V dropped 1 base and J dropped 6 bases, with 6 bases sitting between them. The CDR3 loop spans 12 amino acids. The chain's CDR3 is CASSEFLPEAFF. The CDR3 region has the DNA TGCGCCAGCAGTGAGTTCCTCCCTGAAGCTTTCTTT.

The chain has TRBV7-8 and TRBJ2-7; D is unclear. Trimming pared 5 bases from V and 9 bases from J, leaving 17 bases between. CDR3 length: 13 amino acids. Germline values: CDR1 SGHVS, CDR2 FQNEAQ. The CDR3: CASSRRAEQWQYF. CDR3 nucleotide sequence: TGTGCCAGCAGCCGTCGGGCGGAACAGTGGCAGTACTTC.

The chain recombines TRBV6-5 with TRBJ1-2; D is perhaps TRBD1 (5 bases). Germline V CDR1 and CDR2: MNHEY, SVGAGI. The CDR3 length is 13 residues. Trimming took 2 bases from V and 8 from J, leaving 12 bases between them. This CDR3 is CASSYRQGGGYTF. In nucleotides, the CDR3 is TGTGCCAGCAGTTACCGGCAGGGAGGGGGCTACACCTTC.

V and J are TRBV30 and TRBJ1-6, with TRBD1 matching over 7 bases. The CDR3 is made up of 14 amino acids. The ends lost 1 base at V and 9 bases at J; junction bases unmatched: 6. Germline lookup yields CDR1 GTSNPN and CDR2 SVGIG (reference sequence). In DNA, the CDR3 is TGTGCCTGGAGTGCGCCGGGACAGTTTTCACCCCTCCACTTT. Translating it yields CAWSAPGQFSPLHF.

This chain links TRBV21-1 with TRBJ2-5; TRBD1 is the table's D call and was not checked against the DNA. TRBV21-1 is deemed a pseudogene. CDR3 length: 14 amino acids. CDR3 in DNA: TGTGCCAGCAGCATTCGGACAGGGAGTGAGACCCAGTACTTC. Translated, it gives CASSIRTGSETQYF.

This chain joins TRBV7-2 and TRBJ1-5; D not resolved. Germline CDR1 SGHTA, CDR2 FQGNSA. The V gene lost 2 bases and the J gene lost 1 base, with 0 bases spanning the gap. This CDR3 has 12 residues. The CDR3 DNA is TGTGCCAGCAGCTTAAGCAATCAGCCCCAGCATTTT. Encoded protein: CASSLSNQPQHF. Full variable domain (missing parts from reference TRBV7-2 and TRBJ1-5): GAGVSQSPSNKVTEKGKDVELRCDPISGHTALYWYRQSLGQGLEFLIYFQGNSAPDKSGLPSDRFSAERTGGSVSTLTIQRTQQEDSAVYLCASSLSNQPQHFGDGTRLSIL.

This clone has just a few counts. This chain links TRBV7-2 with TRBJ2-5, with TRBD2 matching over 9 bases. The V gene's germline CDR1 is SGHTA and CDR2 FQGNSA. With 3 bases clipped from V and 7 bases from J, the junction kept 6 bases outside the gene matches. This CDR3 has 14 amino acids. CDR3 coding DNA: TGTGCCAGCAGCTTGGGGACTAGCTTAGGGACCCAGTACTTC. Protein: CASSLGTSLGTQYF.

The genes are TRBV7-6 and TRBJ2-5; D may be TRBD1 (6 bases). Trimming cost V 5 bases and J 3 bases, with 10 bases left between them. This CDR3 contains 13 residues. Per the germline V gene, CDR1 is SGHVS and CDR2 is FNYEAQ. CDR3 loop: CASSLDSKETQYF. CDR3 nucleotides: TGTGCCAGCAGCCTGGACAGTAAAGAGACCCAGTACTTC.

This clone occurred once. The rearrangement links TRBV5-1 to TRBJ2-2; 8 bases match TRBD2. The junction had 2 bases not matched to a gene; V was cut back by 9 bases and J by 1 base. The CDR3 contains 13 residues. CDR1 and CDR2 (germline): SGHRS, YFSETQ. The CDR3 loop reads CATRGGNTGELFF. The DNA for the CDR3 is TGCGCCACCCGGGGGGGGAACACCGGGGAGCTGTTTTTT.

The table lists this clone with a count of one. The CDR3 spells CSFRPGPGGPQHF. The CDR3 region has the DNA TGCAGCTTTCGACCGGGCCCCGGAGGGCCCCAGCATTTT. This chain joins TRBV29-1 and TRBJ1-5; no firm D call. This CDR3 has 13 residues. Trimming stripped 8 bases from V and 9 bases from J, with 20 bases between. Germline V gene lookup returns CDR1 SQVTM and CDR2 ANQGSEA.

The chain combines TRBV6-1 with TRBJ1-4; 11 bases match TRBD1. The CDR3 has 16 amino acids. Trimming cost V 7 bases and J 7 bases; bases outside gene matches: 11. The V gene's germline CDR1 is MNHNS and CDR2 SASEGT. The CDR3 protein is CASTEGTGGWGEKLFF. For the CDR3, the DNA is TGTGCCAGCACTGAGGGGACAGGGGGTTGGGGTGAAAAACTGTTTTTT.

This chain connects TRBV11-1 to TRBJ2-3; 7 bases are a match to TRBD2. The V gene end was trimmed by 5 bases and the J gene end by 2 bases; junction bases not matched to a gene: 7. Germline CDR1 SGHAT, CDR2 FQDESV (reference sequence). CDR3 length equals 15 residues. The DNA for the CDR3 is TGTGCCAGCAGCGTGAGAGCGGGGTACACAGATACGCAGTATTTT. This encodes CASSVRAGYTDTQYF.

This sequence joins TRBV28 and TRBJ1-4, with D tentatively TRBD1 (5 bases). V lost 3 bases and J 0 bases, leaving 8 bases between the germline ends. The CDR3 consists of 15 residues. Germline assignment: CDR1 MDHEN and CDR2 SYDVKM. CDR3 amino acids: CASSFGGPTNEKLFF. The CDR3 nucleotides are TGTGCCAGCAGTTTTGGGGGACCAACTAATGAAAAACTGTTTTTT.

J is TRBJ1-1 and V is TRBV7-3; 9 bases align to TRBD1. This CDR3 spans 16 amino acids. With 6 bases clipped from V and 4 bases from J, the junction kept 12 bases outside the gene matches. Per the germline V gene, CDR1 is SGHTA and CDR2 is FQGTGA. DNA of the CDR3: TGTGCCAGCAGTCGCCTACAGGGGGCGCATGTCACTGAAGCTTTCTTT. Translated, it gives CASSRLQGAHVTEAFF.

The rearrangement links TRBV7-2 to TRBJ2-1, with 9 bases that match TRBD2. Germline V lookup: CDR1 SGHTA, CDR2 FQGNSA. This CDR3 region has 15 residues. V trimming: 1 base; J trimming: 10 bases; junction bases outside the gene matches: 8. This CDR3 is CASSLGGRATKEQFF. Written as DNA, the CDR3 is TGTGCCAGCAGCTTAGGCGGGAGGGCCACCAAAGAGCAGTTCTTC.

The chain joins TRBV19 to TRBJ1-5; possibly TRBD1 for D (5 bases). This CDR3 is built from 15 residues. Germline CDR1 and CDR2: LNHDA and SQIVND (reference sequence). V lost 2 bases, J lost 3 bases, and 11 bases lay in between. CDR3 coding DNA: TGTGCCAGTAGTATAAGACGGGGACTCAATCAGCCCCAGCATTTT. This sequence encodes CASSIRRGLNQPQHF.

This rearrangement joins TRBV4-3 to TRBJ1-2; the D is unclear. The CDR3 extends over 13 amino acids. Trimming pared 3 bases from V and 4 bases from J, leaving 9 bases between. Germline V CDR1 and CDR2: LGHNA, YSLEER. CDR3 sequence: CASSQQTGYGYTF. The CDR3 coding sequence is TGCGCCAGCAGCCAGCAGACGGGCTATGGCTACACCTTC.

This chain joins TRBV2 and TRBJ2-1, with 7 bases matching TRBD2. Per germline, CDR1 SNHLY and CDR2 FYNNEI. The junction had 4 bases not matched to a gene; V was cut back by 7 bases and J by 7 bases. This CDR3 has 12 amino acids. CDR3 nucleotides: TGTGCCAGCAACGGGGAGGGGAATGAGCAGTTCTTC. Amino acids: CASNGEGNEQFF.

The chain couples TRBV29-1 to TRBJ2-1; D is perhaps TRBD1 (5 bases). CDR1 and CDR2 from the germline V gene are SQVTM and ANQGSEA. This CDR3 has 13 residues. Trimming stripped 7 bases from V and 2 bases from J, with 12 bases between. In DNA form, the CDR3 reads TGCAGCGCTATGACAGATACCTACAATGAGCAGTTCTTC. Protein: CSAMTDTYNEQFF.

The chain has TRBV11-2 and TRBJ1-5; D is ambiguous. V was clipped by 6 bases and J by 0 bases, with 12 bases between them. The CDR3 covers 15 residues. From germline, CDR1 is SGHAT and CDR2 FQNNGV. The CDR3 reads CASSRDGNSNQPQHF. The CDR3 bases are TGTGCCAGCAGTAGAGACGGAAATAGCAATCAGCCCCAGCATTTT.

The CDR3 protein is CASSLYAPRTNEQFF. Written as DNA, the CDR3 is TGTGCCAGCAGTTTATACGCGCCTCGAACCAATGAGCAGTTCTTC. The V call is TRBV27, the J call TRBJ2-1; no clear D gene. Germline assignment: CDR1 MNHEY and CDR2 SMNVEV (reference sequence). Trimming removed 1 base from V and 6 bases from J, with 13 bases in between. There are 15 residues in the CDR3.

The chain links TRBV7-2 to TRBJ1-3, with D maybe TRBD1 (5 bases). Trimming left V 5 bases short and J 2 bases short, with 13 bases between. The CDR3 is 15 amino acids. Germline CDR1 and CDR2: SGHTA and FQGNSA. This chain's CDR3 is CASSARPTAGNTIYF. The CDR3 DNA follows: TGTGCCAGCAGCGCCCGGCCGACAGCTGGAAACACCATATATTTT.

The chain's CDR3 is CASSVRLNSDTQYF. CDR3 nucleotide sequence: TGTGCCAGCAGCGTGCGACTGAATTCGGATACGCAGTATTTT. The chain is built from TRBV9 and TRBJ2-3; D gene uncertain. The CDR3 is made up of 14 amino acids. With 2 bases removed from V and 6 bases from J, the gap between germline ends came to 13 bases. The germline gives CDR1 SGDLS, CDR2 YYNGEE.

V gene TRBV7-9 combines with J gene TRBJ2-7; 10 bases are a match to TRBD1. The V and J ends lost 3 bases and 5 bases, in that order; junction bases with no gene match: 4. Germline V gene data show CDR1 as SEHNR and CDR2 as FQNEAQ (reference sequence). CDR3 length equals 14 residues. The CDR3 region has the DNA TGTGCCAGCAGCTTCCGGGACAGGGGCGACGAGCAGTACTTC. Its translation: CASSFRDRGDEQYF.

The V and J genes are TRBV29-1 and TRBJ1-4; D may be TRBD1 (6 bases). The CDR3 runs 12 residues. Germline-derived CDR1 and CDR2 are SQVTM and ANQGSEA. The V gene lost 6 bases and the J gene lost 5 bases, with 10 bases spanning the gap. The CDR3 region is CSVGGPNEKLFF. The CDR3 nucleotides are TGCAGCGTAGGGGGACCAAATGAAAAACTGTTTTTT.

A few counts support this clone. The genes are TRBV7-2 and TRBJ1-3, with D maybe TRBD1 (6 bases). Trimming left V 5 bases short and J 0 bases short, with 14 bases between. Per germline, CDR1 SGHTA and CDR2 FQGNSA. The CDR3 contains 16 residues. In DNA form, the CDR3 reads TGTGCCAGCAGCAGGGTAGGGGGAAGCTCTGGAAACACCATATATTTT. Translating gives CASSRVGGSSGNTIYF. Complete variable domain (other parts from reference TRBV7-2 and TRBJ1-3): GAGVSQSPSNKVTEKGKDVELRCDPISGHTALYWYRQSLGQGLEFLIYFQGNSAPDKSGLPSDRFSAERTGGSVSTLTIQRTQQEDSAVYLCASSRVGGSSGNTIYFGEGSWLTVV.

This clone was detected once. CDR3 bases: TGTGCCAGCAGCTTAGCTCCTTTTAGCAATCAGCCCCAGCATTTT. Translating it yields CASSLAPFSNQPQHF. The chain is built from TRBV7-8 and TRBJ1-5, with D unresolved. Germline V gives CDR1 SGHVS, CDR2 FQNEAQ. The CDR3 is made up of 15 amino acids. V gave up 0 bases and J gave up 0 bases, with 6 bases separating them.